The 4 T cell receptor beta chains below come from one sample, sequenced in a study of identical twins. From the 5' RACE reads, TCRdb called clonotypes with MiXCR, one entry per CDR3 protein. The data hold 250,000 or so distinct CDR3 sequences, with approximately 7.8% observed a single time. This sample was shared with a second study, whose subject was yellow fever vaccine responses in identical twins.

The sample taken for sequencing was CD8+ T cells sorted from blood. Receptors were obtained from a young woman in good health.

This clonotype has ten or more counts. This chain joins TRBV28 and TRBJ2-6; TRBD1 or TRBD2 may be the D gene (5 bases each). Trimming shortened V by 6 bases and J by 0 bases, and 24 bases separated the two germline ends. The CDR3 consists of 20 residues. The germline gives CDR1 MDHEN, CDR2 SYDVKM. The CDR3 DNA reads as TGTGCCAGCAGCCAGGTCCCCGGGACGGAGTATAGCTCTGGGGCCAACGTCCTGACTTTC. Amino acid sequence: CASSQVPGTEYSSGANVLTF.

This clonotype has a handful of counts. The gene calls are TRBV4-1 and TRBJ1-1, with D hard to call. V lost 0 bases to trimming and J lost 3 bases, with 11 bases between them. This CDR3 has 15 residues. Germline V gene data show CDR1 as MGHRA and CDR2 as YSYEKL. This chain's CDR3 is CASSQDLGWHTEAFF. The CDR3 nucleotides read TGCGCCAGCAGCCAAGATCTGGGGTGGCACACTGAAGCTTTCTTT.

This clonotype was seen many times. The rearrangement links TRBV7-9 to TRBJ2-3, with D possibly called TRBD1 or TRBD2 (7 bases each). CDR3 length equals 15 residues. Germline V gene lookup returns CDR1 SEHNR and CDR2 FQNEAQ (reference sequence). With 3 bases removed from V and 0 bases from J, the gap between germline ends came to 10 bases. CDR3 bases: TGTGCCAGCAGCTTCAGGGGGGGAAGCACAGATACGCAGTATTTT. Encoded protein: CASSFRGGSTDTQYF.

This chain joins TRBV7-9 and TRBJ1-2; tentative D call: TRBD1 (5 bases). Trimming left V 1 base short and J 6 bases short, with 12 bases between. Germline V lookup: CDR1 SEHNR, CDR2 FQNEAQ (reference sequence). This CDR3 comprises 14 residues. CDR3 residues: CASSLDDRLHGYTF. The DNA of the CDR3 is TGTGCCAGCAGCTTAGATGACAGATTACATGGCTACACCTTC.